Listed below are T cell receptor beta chains from one sample, sequenced in a study of T cells in Graves' hyperthyroidism and ophthalmopathy. MiXCR, applied by TCRdb to the multiplex PCR reads, yields one record per CDR3 protein. In the table there are about 340,000 distinct CDR3 sequences, 15% to 20% of which are singletons. Sequenced: blood. Receptors were obtained from a woman in her 50s with Graves' hyperthyroidism. Each CDR3 is given with its conserved first and last residue. The D gene is left open where the match is weak. Expanded clones are given a class, and other clones once, few, many or no size at all.

TRBV6-1,.,TRBJ2-3,few,TGTGCCAGCAGTGAAGCGCTGGGGCTTGGACCCAAAACAGATACGCAGTATTTT,CASSEALGLGPKTDTQYF
TRBV7-2,.,TRBJ2-1,many,TGTGCCAGCAGTGACGCGTTCTCCTACAATGAGCAGTTCTTC,CASSDAFSYNEQFF
TRBV6-1,TRBD1,TRBJ1-5,.,TGTGCCAGCCTGGGACAGGGGGCTTTCAGTGGTCAGCCCCAGCATTTT,CASLGQGAFSGQPQHF
TRBV28,.,TRBJ2-2,.,TGTGCCAGCAGCGGACCCCCGATAATGGGGCCGAGAACCGGGGAGCTGTTTTTT,CASSGPPIMGPRTGELFF
TRBV20-1,.,TRBJ2-3,.,TGCAGTGCTATACAGGGGAGGCCTACTAGCACAGATACGCAGTATTTT,CSAIQGRPTSTDTQYF
TRBV27,.,TRBJ1-5,few,TGTGCCAGCAGGGGTTGGGCAGGCAATCAGCCCCAGCATTTT,CASRGWAGNQPQHF
TRBV3-1,.,TRBJ1-4,many,TGTGCCAGCAGCCAAGACCCTATACGGGCTGAAAAACTGTTTTTT,CASSQDPIRAEKLFF
TRBV28,.,TRBJ2-1,many,TGTGCCACCCGGCCCCGGGAATTGGGTGAGCAGTTCTTC,CATRPRELGEQFF
TRBV6-1,.,TRBJ1-3,few,TGTGCCAGCAGGGACCGCTCTGGAAACACCATATATTTT,CASRDRSGNTIYF
TRBV20-1,.,TRBJ2-1,many,TGCAGTGGCTTGGGAGCGATGTACAATGAGCAGTTCTTC,CSGLGAMYNEQFF
TRBV2,TRBD1,TRBJ1-1,many,TGTGCCAGCAGCGACGGGGGACAGGGGAGGACTGAAGCTTTCTTT,CASSDGGQGRTEAFF
TRBV28,.,TRBJ1-4,few,TGTGCCAGCAGTTTACGAGCAACTAATGAAAAACTGTTTTTT,CASSLRATNEKLFF
TRBV6-1,.,TRBJ2-2,many,TGTGCCAGCACAGCTCCAGGGGCCGAGACCGGGGAGCTGTTTTTT,CASTAPGAETGELFF
TRBV2,TRBD1,TRBJ2-7,many,TGTGCCAGCAGCCTGGGACAGCGGCCACCCTACGAGCAGTACTTC,CASSLGQRPPYEQYF
TRBV20-1,.,TRBJ2-6,.,TGCAGTGCTACCGGGACTGGGGCCAACGTCCTGACTTTC,CSATGTGANVLTF
TRBV10-3,.,TRBJ2-2,.,TGTGCCAGTCTCAATCTCCGGGACTCCTCGACCGGGGAGCTGTTTTTT,CASLNLRDSSTGELFF
TRBV30,.,TRBJ2-5,many,TGTGCCTGGAGTCGAGGGGGGGCAATAAAGACCCAGTACTTC,CAWSRGGAIKTQYF
TRBV5-1,.,TRBJ1-2,.,TGCGCCAGCAGCTTGGAAGGGCAGCCCTACTATGGCTACACCTTC,CASSLEGQPYYGYTF
TRBV7-9,.,TRBJ2-1,few,TGTGCCAGCAGCTTAATTGAAACCTACAATGAGCAGTTCTTC,CASSLIETYNEQFF
TRBV14,TRBD2,TRBJ2-1,few,TGTGCCAGCAGCACCAACAGCGGGAGTCCTTACAATGAGCAGTTCTTC,CASSTNSGSPYNEQFF
TRBV12-3/TRBV12-4,TRBD2,TRBJ2-3,many,TGTGCCAGCAGTCTCTCTAGCGGGAGGGCAGATACGCAGTATTTT,CASSLSSGRADTQYF
TRBV20-1,.,TRBJ2-7,few,TGCAGTGCTAGAGTTGTAGCGCCTAACTACGAGCAGTACTTC,CSARVVAPNYEQYF
TRBV9,.,TRBJ2-2,.,TGTGCCAGCAGCGTAGCGGACCTCACCGGGGAGCTGTTTTTT,CASSVADLTGELFF
TRBV28,.,TRBJ2-5,.,TGTGCCAGCAGTTCCCCGCGGCAAGAGACCCAGTACTTC,CASSSPRQETQYF
TRBV19,.,TRBJ1-1,.,TGTGCCAGTAGTATACTGGGGGTGAACACTGAAGCTTTCTTT,CASSILGVNTEAFF
TRBV7-6,TRBD1,TRBJ2-7,many,TGTGCCAGCAGCGCAGGGGGGACAGGGGGATACGAGCAGTACTTC,CASSAGGTGGYEQYF
TRBV5-1,TRBD2,TRBJ2-5,.,TGCGCCAGCAGCCTAGGGGCTAGCGGGGCCGCGGAGACCCAGTACTTC,CASSLGASGAAETQYF
TRBV10-3,.,TRBJ2-7,.,TGTGCCATCAGGGTCCCCGGGAAATACGAGCAGTACTTC,CAIRVPGKYEQYF
TRBV7-9,.,TRBJ2-7,.,TGTGCCAGCAGCTCGGAGTTAAACTCCTACGAGCAGTACTTC,CASSSELNSYEQYF
TRBV18,.,TRBJ1-6,many,TGTGCCAGCTCAGGGACGGCGGATAATTCACCCCTCCACTTT,CASSGTADNSPLHF
TRBV5-1,.,TRBJ2-2,many,TGCGCCAGCAGCTTGGATAGTCCCGGGGAGCTGTTTTTT,CASSLDSPGELFF
TRBV28,.,TRBJ1-1,many,TGTGCCAGCAGTCCAATCCCCTCAGGGCTTGGCCAAGCTTTCTTT,CASSPIPSGLGQAFF
TRBV20-1,TRBD2,TRBJ2-5,.,TGCAGTGCTAGAGATGGCTTAGCGGGAACGGAGACCCAGTACTTC,CSARDGLAGTETQYF
TRBV2,TRBD2,TRBJ2-5,.,TGTGCCAGCAGTTTCACCCTAGCGGGGGAGACCCAGTACTTC,CASSFTLAGETQYF
TRBV6-1,TRBD2,TRBJ2-1,once,TGTGCCAGCCGAAGGGCGGGAGCTAGCGGGGGAAGTCAGTTCTTC,CASRRAGASGGSQFF
TRBV9,.,TRBJ1-1,.,TGTGCCAGCAGCGTAGTCAGGGACAACACTGAAGCTTTCTTT,CASSVVRDNTEAFF
TRBV20-1,.,TRBJ2-2,.,TGCAGTGCCGAAGTCCCCGGGAGTAACACCGGGGAGCTGTTTTTT,CSAEVPGSNTGELFF
TRBV3-1,.,TRBJ2-1,.,TGTGTCAGCAGCCAAGATCCCCGGGTAGGTCTCAATGAGCAGTTCTTC,CVSSQDPRVGLNEQFF